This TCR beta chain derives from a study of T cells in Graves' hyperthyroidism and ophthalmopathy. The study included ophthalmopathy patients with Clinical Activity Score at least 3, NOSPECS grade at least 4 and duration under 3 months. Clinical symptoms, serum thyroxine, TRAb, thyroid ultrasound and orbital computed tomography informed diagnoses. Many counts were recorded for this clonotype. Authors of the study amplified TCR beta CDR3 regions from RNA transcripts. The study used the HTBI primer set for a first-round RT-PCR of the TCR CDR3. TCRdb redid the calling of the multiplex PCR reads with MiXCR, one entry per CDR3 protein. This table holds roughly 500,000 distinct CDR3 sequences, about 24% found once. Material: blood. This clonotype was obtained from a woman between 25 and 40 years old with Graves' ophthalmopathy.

In DNA form, the CDR3 reads TGTGCCAGCAGCTTAACGACAGGGGCCCCGAACACCGGGGAGCTGTTTTTT. This encodes CASSLTTGAPNTGELFF. The gene calls are TRBV11-1 and TRBJ2-2, with TRBD1 matching over 8 bases. The length of the CDR3 is 17 residues. Germline CDR1 is SGHAT and CDR2 is FQDESV (reference sequence). The ends lost 2 bases at V and 0 bases at J; junction bases unmatched: 5. The full variable domain, completed using reference TRBV11-1 and TRBJ2-2, is EAEVAQSPRYKITEKSQAVAFWCDPISGHATLYWYRQILGQGPELLVQFQDESVVDDSQLPKDRFSAERLKGVDSTLKIQPAELGDSAMYLCASSLTTGAPNTGELFFGEGSRLTVL.